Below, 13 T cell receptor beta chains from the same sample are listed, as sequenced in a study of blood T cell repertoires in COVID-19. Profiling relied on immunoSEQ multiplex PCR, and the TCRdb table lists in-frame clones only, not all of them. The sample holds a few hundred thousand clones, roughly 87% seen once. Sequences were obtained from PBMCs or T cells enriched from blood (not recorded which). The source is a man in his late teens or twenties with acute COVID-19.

The CDR3 is CASRLTTGSEAFF. The CDR3 bases are TGTGCCAGCAGACTTACGACAGGGTCTGAAGCTTTCTTT. The J gene is TRBJ1-1, the V gene TRBV7-3, with 7 bases identical to TRBD1. V was clipped by 6 bases and J by 6 bases; unmatched bases: 7. The germline V gene has CDR1 SGHTA and CDR2 FQGTGA. CDR3 length: 13 residues.

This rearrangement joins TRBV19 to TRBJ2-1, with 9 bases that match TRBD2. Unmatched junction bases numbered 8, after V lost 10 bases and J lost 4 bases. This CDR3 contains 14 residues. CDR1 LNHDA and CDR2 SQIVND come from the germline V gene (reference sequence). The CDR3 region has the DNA TGTGCCACGACCGATGGACTAGCGTACAATGAGCAGTTCTTC. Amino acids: CATTDGLAYNEQFF.

CDR3 residues: CASSVRLAGSSYNEQFF. The CDR3 DNA is TGTGCCAGCAGCGTACGCCTAGCGGGGAGCTCCTACAATGAGCAGTTCTTC. The V and J genes are TRBV11-3 and TRBJ2-1; 9 bases map to TRBD2. V was clipped by 5 bases and J by 0 bases; unmatched bases: 8. From germline, CDR1 is SGHNT and CDR2 YENEEA. The length of the CDR3 is 17 residues. Drawing the rest from reference TRBV11-3 and TRBJ2-1, the complete variable domain is EAGVVQSPRYKIIEKKQPVAFWCNPISGHNTLYWYLQNLGQGPELLIRYENEEAVDDSQLPKDRFSAERLKGVDSTLKIQPAELGDSAVYLCASSVRLAGSSYNEQFFGPGTRLTVL.

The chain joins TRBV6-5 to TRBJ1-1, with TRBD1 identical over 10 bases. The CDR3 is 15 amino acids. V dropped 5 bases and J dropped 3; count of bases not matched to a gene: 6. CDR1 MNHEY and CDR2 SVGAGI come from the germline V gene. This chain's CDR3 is CASSPQTGGYTEAFF. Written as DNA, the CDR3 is TGTGCCAGCAGTCCCCAGACAGGGGGCTACACTGAAGCTTTCTTT.

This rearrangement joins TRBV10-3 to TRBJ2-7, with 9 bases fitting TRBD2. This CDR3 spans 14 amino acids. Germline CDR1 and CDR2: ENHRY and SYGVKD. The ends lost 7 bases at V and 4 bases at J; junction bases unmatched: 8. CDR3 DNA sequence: TGTGCCATCAAGAATAGCGGGAGTAGGTACGAGCAGTACTTC. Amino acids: CAIKNSGSRYEQYF.

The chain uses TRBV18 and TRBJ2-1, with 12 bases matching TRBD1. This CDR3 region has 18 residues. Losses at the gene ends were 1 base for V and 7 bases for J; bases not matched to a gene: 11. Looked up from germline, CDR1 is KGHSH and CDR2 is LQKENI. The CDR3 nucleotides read TGTGCCAGCTCACCACGTTCTCCGGGACAGGGGGCAAGAAATGAGCAGTTCTTC. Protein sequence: CASSPRSPGQGARNEQFF. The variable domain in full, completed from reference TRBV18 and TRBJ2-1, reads NAGVMQNPRHLVRRRGQEARLRCSPMKGHSHVYWYRQLPEEGLKFMVYLQKENIIDESGMPKERFSAEFPKEGPSILRIQQVVRGDSAAYFCASSPRSPGQGARNEQFFGPGTRLTVL.

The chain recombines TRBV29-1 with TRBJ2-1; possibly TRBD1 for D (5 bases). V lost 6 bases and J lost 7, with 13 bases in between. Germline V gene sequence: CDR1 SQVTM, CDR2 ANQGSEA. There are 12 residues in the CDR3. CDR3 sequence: CSVGASDNEQFF. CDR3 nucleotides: TGCAGCGTAGGGGCTTCGGATAATGAGCAGTTCTTC.

The CDR3 region is CASSVGDEKLFF. The CDR3 nucleotides read TGTGCCAGCAGCGTCGGTGATGAAAAACTGTTTTTT. The V and J genes are TRBV9 and TRBJ1-4; D gene uncertain. This CDR3 comprises 12 residues. Deletions cut 2 bases from V and 6 bases from J, with 5 bases between. Per the germline V gene, CDR1 is SGDLS and CDR2 is YYNGEE.

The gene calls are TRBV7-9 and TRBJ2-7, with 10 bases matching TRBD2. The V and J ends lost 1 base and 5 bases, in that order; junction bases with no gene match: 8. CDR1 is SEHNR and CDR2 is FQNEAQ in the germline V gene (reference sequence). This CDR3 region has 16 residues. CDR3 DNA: TGTGCCAGCAGCTTAGTGTTAGCGGGAGGTTGGCACGAGCAGTACTTC. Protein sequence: CASSLVLAGGWHEQYF.

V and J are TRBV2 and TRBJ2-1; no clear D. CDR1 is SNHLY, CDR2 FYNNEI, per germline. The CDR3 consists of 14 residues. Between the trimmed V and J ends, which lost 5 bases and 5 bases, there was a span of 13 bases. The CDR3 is CASSTASQDNEQFF. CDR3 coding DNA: TGTGCCAGCAGTACCGCGTCCCAGGACAATGAGCAGTTCTTC.

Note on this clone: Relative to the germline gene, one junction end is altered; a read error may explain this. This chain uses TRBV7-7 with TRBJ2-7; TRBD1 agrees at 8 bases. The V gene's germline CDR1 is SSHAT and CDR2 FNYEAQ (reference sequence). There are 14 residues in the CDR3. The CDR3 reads CASSLGQGAYEQYF. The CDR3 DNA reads TGTGCTAGCAGCCTGGGGCAGGGGGCTTACGAGCAGTACTTC. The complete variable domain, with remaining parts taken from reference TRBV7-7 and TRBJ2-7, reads GAGVSQSPRYKVTKRGQDVTLRCDPISSHATLYWYQQALGQGPEFLTYFNYEAQPDKSGLPSDRFSAERPEGSISTLTIQRTEQRDSAMYRCASSLGQGAYEQYFGPGTRLTVT.

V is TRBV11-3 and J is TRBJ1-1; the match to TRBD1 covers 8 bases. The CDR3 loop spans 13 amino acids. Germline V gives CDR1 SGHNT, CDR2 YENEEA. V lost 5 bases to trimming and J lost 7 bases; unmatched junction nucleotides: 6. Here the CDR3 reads CASSLGQGNEAFF. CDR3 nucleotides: TGTGCCAGCAGCCTCGGACAGGGTAATGAAGCTTTCTTT.

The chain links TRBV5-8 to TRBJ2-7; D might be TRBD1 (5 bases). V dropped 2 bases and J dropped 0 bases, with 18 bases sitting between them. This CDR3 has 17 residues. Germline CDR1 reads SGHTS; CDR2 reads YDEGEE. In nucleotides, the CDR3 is TGTGCCAGCAGCTTAGTTAGGGGATCGGGCGTCTCCTACGAGCAGTACTTC. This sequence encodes CASSLVRGSGVSYEQYF.